This T cell receptor beta chain was identified in a study of blood T cell repertoires in COVID-19 (dated by TCRdb to 2020 to 2021). About the study as a whole: Collaborator samples came from the United States, Italy and Spain and covered acute and convalescent phases of COVID-19. The prospective study material was composed of cDNA or gDNA derived from T cells, B-cell-depleted T cells, or PBMCs. Deeply sampled blood TCRbeta repertoires from subjects exposed to, actively infected with, or recovered from COVID-19 were included in the dataset. The repertoires were released in a freely available public database meant as a resource for research on the immune response to SARS-CoV-2. The samples were drawn from two sources: the first 160 participants of the ongoing ImmuneRACE study, and 1,254 subjects contributed by 6 global collaborators. A de-identified subject ID, COVID-19 status, age in years and sex were almost always included in the sample metadata. Where available, HLA class I and class II types were obtained from metadata supplied by the sample provider rather than from assay-based typing. Results and caveats for the whole study, not just this receptor: The quantity of clinical and demographic metadata differed by source and by participant and was supplied without curation.

The immunoSEQ Assay, a bias-controlled multiplex PCR, was used to amplify TCRbeta CDR3 regions from genomic DNA. In the source study's methods: The number of nucleated cells in each sample was estimated from the amplification of reference gene primers within the assay. Sequence reads were collapsed and filtered to measure the absolute abundance of every unique TCRbeta CDR3 rearrangement. For each sample, productive Simpson clonality was calculated by taking the square root of Simpson's diversity index across productive rearrangements. As stored in TCRdb, this immuneACCESS dataset retains in-frame rearrangements with V and J assigned. A fraction of the clones does not appear; measured against another copy, unresolved V genes explain less than half of the discrepancy, and the remainder lacks a known reason. V, J and clone size reflect that table, while D and trimming were determined from the DNA. Counted in this sample were over 250,000 clones; more than 85% of them appeared once. The biggest ten clones account for approximately 2.6% of the sample.

At one collaborating source in Seattle, patients were enrolled during active infection and were followed longitudinally through the course of disease. The collaborating institutions used their own protocols to collect whole blood in K2EDTA tubes. For TCRbeta analysis, collaborator samples were shipped as frozen whole blood, as isolated PBMCs, or as DNA extracted from either sample type. For this clone: It has no known antigen specificity. No quality values exist for individual bases; no much larger clone is one base distant.

Unmatched junction bases come to 6, with V trimmed by 5 bases and J by 0 bases. The CDR3, cysteine through phenylalanine, is 15 amino acids long. Of all the DNA, just the CDR3 is kept, 45 bases in frame from base 1. Via the germline V gene, CDR1 is SQVTM and CDR2 ANQGSEA. The sample taken for sequencing was peripheral blood. This receptor was taken from a person under 30 with COVID-19, enrolled during active disease. The chain links TRBV29-1 with TRBJ2-3; 9 middle bases align to TRBD2. The DNA sequence is TGCAGCGTTACTAGCGGGTACACTAGCACAGATACGCAGTATTTT. Its amino acids are CSVTSGYTSTDTQYF.